This TCR beta chain was identified during a study of T cell responses to AZD1222 COVID-19 vaccine. About the research overall: Whether given at about 4 or about 12 weeks, second doses were pooled.

Overall study findings and caveats: At 160-218 and 743-854, vaccine-associated CD4 TCRs were dominant, and they spanned spike. The study found Spike-specific TCR breadth and depth rose after two AZD1222 doses.

To note about this clone: The antigen is not known.

The method was immunoSEQ multiplex PCR; TCRdb's version includes in-frame clones alone and lacks a portion of them. This table holds about 130,000 clones, about 91% found once. Sequences were derived from peripheral blood, sampled on day 0 of AZD1222 vaccination. This clonotype was obtained from an adult in good health.

The CDR3 coding sequence is TGTGCCAGCAGCCAAGATTGGCAACTAGCGGGAGACGAGCAGTACTTC. It encodes CASSQDWQLAGDEQYF. V usage is TRBV4-2 and J usage is TRBJ2-7, with 11 positions matching TRBD2. This CDR3 has 16 residues. After removal of 0 bases from V and 5 bases from J, the junction contained 6 bases not matched to a gene. Germline lookup yields CDR1 LGHNA and CDR2 YNFKEQ.